The next 30 T cell receptor beta chains were all read from a single sample in a study of T cells in Graves' hyperthyroidism and ophthalmopathy. Regions amplified from RNA transcripts were the TCR beta CDR3 regions. First-round RT-PCR targeting the TCR CDR3 was performed with the HTBI primer set. MiXCR was run by TCRdb on the multiplex PCR reads, yielding one entry per CDR3 protein. Found here are approximately 350,000 distinct CDR3 sequences, 13% to 15% of them singletons; the top ten hold under 25%. Material for sequencing was blood. These receptors were taken from a woman aged 55-70 years with Graves' ophthalmopathy.

This clonotype was recorded at least ten times. The chain employs TRBV2 and TRBJ1-6; possible D gene TRBD1, 6 bases. This CDR3 has 15 amino acids. Trimming removed 4 bases from V and 9 bases from J, with 16 bases in between. CDR1 is SNHLY and CDR2 is FYNNEI in the germline V gene. This CDR3 is CASSARTAATSPLHF. The CDR3 bases are TGTGCCAGCAGTGCCCGGACAGCGGCAACTTCACCCCTCCACTTT.

This clonotype was found a few times. The V call is TRBV20-1, the J call TRBJ2-3, with a possible D match to TRBD1 (5 bases). From germline, CDR1 is DFQATT and CDR2 SNEGSKA (reference sequence). This CDR3 is 14 amino acids long. The V gene lost 2 bases and the J gene lost 4 bases, with 13 bases spanning the gap. CDR3 loop: CSARRGAQADTQYF. CDR3 sequence (DNA): TGCAGTGCTAGAAGGGGTGCCCAAGCAGATACGCAGTATTTT.

The rearrangement uses TRBV5-4 and TRBJ2-7; D is possibly TRBD2 (6 bases). CDR1 and CDR2 (germline): SGHNT, YYREEE (reference sequence). The CDR3 extends over 16 amino acids. V was cut by 3 bases and J by 0 bases, with 16 bases left in between. For the CDR3, the DNA is TGTGCCAGCAGCTCGCTTGGGCGGGGTAGCTCCTACGAGCAGTACTTC. Translated: CASSSLGRGSSYEQYF.

In this sample, this clonotype turned up many times. The rearrangement joins TRBV5-1 to TRBJ2-7; D gene unclear. CDR3 length: 15 amino acids. CDR1 and CDR2 from the germline V gene are SGHRS and YFSETQ. V lost 4 bases, J lost 2 bases, and 16 bases lay in between. CDR3 nucleotides: TGCGCCAGCAGCCCAGCCGTGGGGTATGCCTACGAGCAGTACTTC. Protein sequence: CASSPAVGYAYEQYF.

Remarks on this clonotype: The germline gene is not matched at one end of the junction; a read error may be the cause. This chain joins TRBV5-1 and TRBJ1-2; tentatively, D is TRBD1 (5 bases). The CDR3 spans 16 residues. Germline assignment: CDR1 SGHRS and CDR2 YFSETQ. This chain's CDR3 is CACSLGPPLNSYGYTF. As DNA, the CDR3 is TGCGCCTGCAGCTTGGGACCCCCGCTGAACTCCTATGGCTACACCTTC.

This clonotype was picked up many times. V usage is TRBV20-1 and J usage is TRBJ1-1; D remains unclear. Trimming removed 0 bases at V and 1 base at J, with 3 bases between. Per the germline V gene, CDR1 is DFQATT and CDR2 is SNEGSKA (reference sequence). The CDR3 is 12 residues long. The CDR3 sequence: CSARERNTEAFF. CDR3 coding DNA: TGCAGTGCTAGAGAAAGGAACACTGAAGCTTTCTTT.

The rearrangement joins TRBV5-4 to TRBJ2-7; D ambiguous. The CDR3 is made up of 15 amino acids. CDR1 and CDR2 from the germline V gene are SGHNT and YYREEE (reference sequence). V was pared by 0 bases and J by 0 bases, with 10 bases between. The CDR3 DNA reads as TGTGCCAGCAGCTTGGGGACGGAGAGCTCCTACGAGCAGTACTTC. This gives the protein CASSLGTESSYEQYF.

This clonotype was detected ten times or more. The chain carries TRBV5-1 and TRBJ2-7; TRBD1 matches at 8 bases. Germline values: CDR1 SGHRS, CDR2 YFSETQ. The CDR3 has 16 residues. The junction had 5 bases not matched to a gene; V was cut back by 0 bases and J by 0 bases. The CDR3 protein is CASSLARTGISYEQYF. CDR3 bases: TGCGCCAGCAGCTTGGCCCGGACAGGGATCTCCTACGAGCAGTACTTC.

Only a few counts were recorded for this clonotype. The CDR3 loop reads CASSLVLAHTGELFF. CDR3 DNA sequence: TGTGCCAGCAGCTTAGTCCTAGCGCACACCGGGGAGCTGTTTTTT. The rearrangement uses TRBV7-9 and TRBJ2-2; TRBD2 is a possible D gene (6 bases). CDR3 length: 15 amino acids. With 1 base removed from V and 3 bases from J, the gap between germline ends came to 9 bases. Germline-derived CDR1 and CDR2 are SEHNR and FQNEAQ (reference sequence).

The J gene is TRBJ1-2, the V gene TRBV9; TRBD1 might be the D (6 bases). Germline V gene sequence: CDR1 SGDLS, CDR2 YYNGEE. Trimming pared 4 bases from V and 2 bases from J, leaving 12 bases between. This CDR3 has 14 residues. The CDR3 spells CASSPDSLNYGYTF. The CDR3 DNA follows: TGTGCCAGCAGCCCGGACAGCCTGAACTATGGCTACACCTTC.

With respect to this clonotype: At one end the junction does not follow the germline gene, possibly because of a read error. The chain links TRBV29-1 to TRBJ2-1, with D uncertain. Germline-derived CDR1 and CDR2 are SQVTM and ANQGSEA. CDR3 length equals 11 residues. The CDR3 sequence is CSVRDYNEQCF. The CDR3 coding sequence is TGCAGCGTAAGGGATTACAATGAGCAGTGCTTC.

This clonotype was seen ten or more times. The J gene is TRBJ2-7, the V gene TRBV27; D might be TRBD1 (5 bases). Germline V gives CDR1 MNHEY, CDR2 SMNVEV (reference sequence). CDR3 length: 15 residues. With 0 bases removed from V and 5 bases from J, the gap between germline ends came to 14 bases. CDR3 amino acids: CASSLSDSRPDEQYF. The CDR3 bases are TGTGCCAGCAGTTTATCAGACAGCCGCCCTGACGAGCAGTACTTC.

This clonotype was seen a few times. V is TRBV13 and J is TRBJ2-7; maybe TRBD2 (6 bases). This CDR3 comprises 15 residues. Trimming removed 0 bases at V and 2 bases at J, with 11 bases between. Germline CDR1 and CDR2: PRHDT and FYEKMQ (reference sequence). CDR3 in DNA: TGTGCCAGCAGCTTAGGGGCGGGACGACCCTACGAGCAGTACTTC. It yields the protein CASSLGAGRPYEQYF.

The table lists this clonotype with a few counts. The gene calls are TRBV20-1 and TRBJ2-2; 8 bases fit TRBD2. The CDR3 runs to 13 residues. With 5 bases clipped from V and 6 bases from J, the junction kept 5 bases outside the gene matches. Germline V gives CDR1 DFQATT, CDR2 SNEGSKA (reference sequence). This CDR3 reads CSARREVAGELFF. The CDR3 DNA sequence: TGCAGTGCTCGGCGGGAGGTGGCCGGGGAGCTGTTTTTT.

This clonotype has more than one count but fewer than ten. This chain uses TRBV30 with TRBJ1-6; 7 bases map to TRBD1. V lost 4 bases to trimming and J lost 7 bases; unmatched junction nucleotides: 4. The CDR3 contains 13 residues. Per germline, CDR1 GTSNPN and CDR2 SVGIG (reference sequence). DNA of the CDR3: TGTGCCTGGACTGGCAGGGGGAATTCACCCCTCCACTTT. It specifies CAWTGRGNSPLHF.

This clonotype has just a few counts. This chain connects TRBV27 to TRBJ2-3, with 7 positions matching TRBD2. The V gene end was trimmed by 5 bases and the J gene end by 1 base; junction bases not matched to a gene: 12. CDR3 length: 17 amino acids. In germline, CDR1 is MNHEY, CDR2 SMNVEV (reference sequence). CDR3 sequence (DNA): TGTGCCAGCAGTCCTCCACCTTGGGAGGGAGGCACAGATACGCAGTATTTT. Translating it yields CASSPPPWEGGTDTQYF.

The genes are TRBV3-1 and TRBJ2-3, with 11 bases identical to TRBD2. CDR1 and CDR2 (germline): LGHDT, YNNKEL (reference sequence). The CDR3 has 16 amino acids. Trimming at V came to 6 bases and at J to 8 bases, leaving 13 bases not matched to a gene. CDR3 nucleotide sequence: TGTGCCAGCAGTTTGGGTATAGCGGGAGGGCCTAGTACGCAGTATTTT. Its translation: CASSLGIAGGPSTQYF.

This clonotype was seen at least ten times. V usage is TRBV18 and J usage is TRBJ1-1; TRBD1 is a possible D gene (5 bases). CDR3 length: 13 residues. Trimming removed 3 bases at V and 4 bases at J, with 9 bases between. Per germline, CDR1 KGHSH and CDR2 LQKENI. CDR3 protein: CASSPAQGTEAFF. For the CDR3, the DNA is TGTGCCAGCTCACCGGCCCAGGGCACTGAAGCTTTCTTT.

V usage is TRBV7-9 and J usage is TRBJ1-1, with D unclear. V dropped 1 base and J dropped 7 bases, with 13 bases sitting between them. The CDR3 runs to 14 residues. CDR1 SEHNR and CDR2 FQNEAQ come from the germline V gene (reference sequence). Written as DNA, the CDR3 is TGTGCCAGCAGCTTAGATGCGGGCCCAATTGAAGCTTTCTTT. This encodes CASSLDAGPIEAFF.

This chain connects TRBV12-3 or TRBV12-4 to TRBJ2-3; D gene unclear. This CDR3 is 14 amino acids long. V was trimmed by 2 bases and J by 4 bases, leaving 10 bases between them. CDR3: CASSLRFSPDTQYF. CDR3 coding DNA: TGTGCCAGCAGTTTACGGTTCTCCCCAGATACGCAGTATTTT.

This clonotype was observed many times. The rearrangement uses TRBV20-1 and TRBJ2-5; a weak D match, TRBD2 (5 bases). CDR1 DFQATT and CDR2 SNEGSKA come from the germline V gene (reference sequence). CDR3 length equals 12 residues. The DNA for the CDR3 is TGCGGAGCGGAGCCGGGTGTGGAGACCCAGTACTTC. It codes for CGAEPGVETQYF.

This clonotype was detected many times. V usage is TRBV6-1 and J usage is TRBJ1-5; no reliable D call. Per the germline V gene, CDR1 is MNHNS and CDR2 is SASEGT. V dropped 6 bases and J dropped 0 bases, with 24 bases sitting between them. The CDR3 consists of 19 residues. The CDR3 coding sequence is TGTGCCAGCAGCCGCCGCGATTCCGCCTTCCAATTTAGCAATCAGCCCCAGCATTTT. It yields the protein CASSRRDSAFQFSNQPQHF.

Points on this clonotype: Since a much larger clone is just one base distant, this may be a read error. J is TRBJ2-5 and V is TRBV27, with D possibly matching TRBD2 (6 bases). Per germline, CDR1 MNHEY and CDR2 SMNVEV (reference sequence). CDR3 size: 14 residues. CDR3 DNA sequence: TGTGTCAGCAGTTTTCGGGGGTCGGGAGAGACCCAGTACTTC. Translated: CVSSFRGSGETQYF.

At least ten counts were recorded for this clonotype. The chain is built from TRBV2 and TRBJ2-3; D call uncertain. Trimming left V 6 bases short and J 3 bases short, with 1 base between. CDR3 length equals 10 residues. Germline V gene data show CDR1 as SNHLY and CDR2 as FYNNEI. In DNA, the CDR3 is TGTGCCAGCAGAACAGATACGCAGTATTTT. Amino acid sequence: CASRTDTQYF.

The rearrangement uses TRBV4-2 and TRBJ1-2; D ambiguous. The CDR3 contains 15 residues. V gave up 0 bases and J gave up 4 bases, with 12 bases separating them. Germline-derived CDR1 and CDR2 are LGHNA and YNFKEQ. CDR3: CASSQDSSIGYGYTF. DNA of the CDR3: TGTGCCAGCAGCCAAGATTCTTCCATAGGCTATGGCTACACCTTC.

This chain links TRBV19 with TRBJ1-4, with 10 bases lining up with TRBD1. V shed 7 bases, J shed 7 bases, and the junction held 9 bases outside the gene matches. The CDR3 covers 15 residues. The germline V gene has CDR1 LNHDA and CDR2 SQIVND (reference sequence). CDR3 coding DNA: TGTGCCAGTACCGCCCCCGGGACAGGGGTTGAAAAACTGTTTTTT. Its translation: CASTAPGTGVEKLFF. Full variable domain (missing parts from reference TRBV19 and TRBJ1-4): DGGITQSPKYLFRKEGQNVTLSCEQNLNHDAMYWYRQDPGQGLRLIYYSQIVNDFQKGDIAEGYSVSREKKESFPLTVTSAQKNPTAFYLCASTAPGTGVEKLFFGSGTQLSVL.

In this sample, this clonotype turned up many times. The rearrangement joins TRBV7-2 to TRBJ2-5; D might be TRBD1 (6 bases). From germline, CDR1 is SGHTA and CDR2 FQGNSA. Deletions cut 1 base from V and 4 bases from J, with 13 bases between. The CDR3 has 15 residues. In DNA form, the CDR3 reads TGTGCCAGCAGCTTAGGCCTGGTAGGGGGAGAGACCCAGTACTTC. Translated: CASSLGLVGGETQYF.

Comment on this clonotype: One base away lies a much larger clone, so this may be a sequencing read error. This sequence joins TRBV3-1 and TRBJ2-1, with 8 bases lining up with TRBD2. The trim removed 1 base at V and 4 bases at J, leaving 9 bases unmatched. CDR1 LGHDT and CDR2 YNNKEL come from the germline V gene (reference sequence). The CDR3 is 17 residues long. CDR3 DNA: TGTGCCAGCAGCCAAGCTGCGGGCGGCGGGGGGTACAATGAGCAGTTCTTC. It is translated as CASSQAAGGGGYNEQFF.

This clonotype was recorded many times. The chain combines TRBV6-1 with TRBJ1-1; TRBD1 is a possible D gene (6 bases). V lost 7 bases, J lost 5 bases, and 29 bases lay in between. The CDR3 is made up of 18 amino acids. The germline CDR1 and CDR2 sequences are MNHNS and SASEGT. DNA for the CDR3: TGTGCCAGCACCCCTCAGGCGGGATGGGGGGCGTATAGAACTGAAGCTTTCTTT. Translated, it gives CASTPQAGWGAYRTEAFF.

V is TRBV5-1 and J is TRBJ1-1; no firm D call. Trimming cost V 5 bases and J 1 base, with 12 bases left between them. CDR1 is SGHRS and CDR2 is YFSETQ in the germline V gene. This CDR3 has 14 amino acids. Written as DNA, the CDR3 is TGCGCCAGCAGGGATGTCGGAGGGAACACTGAAGCTTTCTTT. It translates to CASRDVGGNTEAFF.